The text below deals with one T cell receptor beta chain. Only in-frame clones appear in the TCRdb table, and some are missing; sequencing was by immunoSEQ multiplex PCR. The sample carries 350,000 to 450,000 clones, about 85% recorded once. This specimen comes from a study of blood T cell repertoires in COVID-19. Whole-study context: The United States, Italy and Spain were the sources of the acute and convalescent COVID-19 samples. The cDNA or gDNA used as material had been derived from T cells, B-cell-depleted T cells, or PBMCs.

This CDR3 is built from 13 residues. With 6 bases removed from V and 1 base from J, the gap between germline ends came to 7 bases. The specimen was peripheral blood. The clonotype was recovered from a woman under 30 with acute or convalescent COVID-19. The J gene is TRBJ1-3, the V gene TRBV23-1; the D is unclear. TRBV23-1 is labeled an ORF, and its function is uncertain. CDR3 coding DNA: TGCGCCAGCAGACTGGAGTCTGGAAACACCATATATTTT. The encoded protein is CASRLESGNTIYF.